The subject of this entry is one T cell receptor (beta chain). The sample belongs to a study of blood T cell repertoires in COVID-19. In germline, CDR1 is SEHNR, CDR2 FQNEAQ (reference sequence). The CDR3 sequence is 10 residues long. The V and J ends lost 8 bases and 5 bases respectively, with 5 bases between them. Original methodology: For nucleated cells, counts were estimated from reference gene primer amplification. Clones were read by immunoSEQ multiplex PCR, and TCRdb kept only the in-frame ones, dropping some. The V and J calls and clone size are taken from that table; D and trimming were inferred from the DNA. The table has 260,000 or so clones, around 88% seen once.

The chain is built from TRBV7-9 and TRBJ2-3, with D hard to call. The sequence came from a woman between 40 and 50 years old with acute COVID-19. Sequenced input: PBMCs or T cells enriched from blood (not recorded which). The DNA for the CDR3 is TGTGCCAGCGGTAGAGATACGCAGTATTTT. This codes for CASGRDTQYF.